These 32 T cell receptor beta chains originate from one sample sequenced in a study of shared clonotypes between healthy human individuals (dated by TCRdb to 2020 to 2021). The library was prepared using the immunoSEQ multiplex PCR assay. TCRdb provides this immuneACCESS table in a form limited to in-frame rearrangements. Some clones are lacking; in checked studies, under half of them reflect an unresolved V gene, and why the rest are absent is not known. The sample includes about 590,000 clones, with roughly 95% observed a single time. The top ten clonotypes cover about 0.11% of the sample. For the CD8 naive samples, CD45RO-negative cells were positively selected for CCR7, yielding a CD45RA+CCR7+ population from which TemRA cells were excluded. Sequences were obtained from naive CD8+ T cells sorted from blood. The sample's cell subset or site label, decoded: CD45RA+CCR7+. These receptors were collected from a young woman in good health.

The V gene is TRBV10-1, the J gene TRBJ2-1; 7 positions agree with TRBD2. J gave up 9 bases and V 2 bases, and 7 bases lay outside the gene matches. The germline gives CDR1 WNHNN, CDR2 SYGVQD (reference sequence). The CDR3 runs 14 residues. CDR3 sequence (DNA): TGCGCCAGCAGTGAGGTCGCGGGAGAGGCTGAGCAGTTCTTC. Translation gives CASSEVAGEAEQFF.

This chain links TRBV7-9 with TRBJ2-5; D is perhaps TRBD2 (6 bases). The CDR3 extends over 15 amino acids. The V and J ends lost 4 bases and 0 bases respectively, with 12 bases between them. Germline CDR1 is SEHNR and CDR2 is FQNEAQ (reference sequence). CDR3 DNA sequence: TGTGCCAGCAGCTCCCACCGGGAGTACCAAGAGACCCAGTACTTC. It specifies CASSSHREYQETQYF.

The chain combines TRBV10-1 with TRBJ2-5; 7 nucleotides match TRBD2. CDR1 WNHNN and CDR2 SYGVQD come from the germline V gene (reference sequence). The trim removed 2 bases at V and 12 bases at J, leaving 3 bases unmatched. The CDR3 runs 11 residues. Here the CDR3 DNA reads TGCGCCAGCAGTGAGGGGGGGGTTGAGTACTTC. Translated, it gives CASSEGGVEYF.

A note on this clone: An end of the junction differs from the germline gene, which may be a read error. The chain employs TRBV5-4 and TRBJ1-1, with no clear D. The CDR3 covers 14 residues. Germline CDR1 is SGHNT and CDR2 is YYREEE (reference sequence). CDR3: CASSFLGGNIEAFF. DNA for the CDR3: TGTGCCAGCAGCTTTTTAGGAGGGAACATTGAAGCTTTCTTT.

The chain joins TRBV11-2 to TRBJ2-2, with D perhaps TRBD1 or TRBD2 (6 bases each). The CDR3 spans 18 residues. Trimming took off 1 base at V and 0 bases at J, with 15 bases between the two ends. CDR1 and CDR2 (germline): SGHAT, FQNNGV. The chain's CDR3 is CASSLGRGRAPNTGELFF. As DNA, the CDR3 is TGTGCCAGCAGCTTAGGCCGGGGGCGGGCGCCGAACACCGGGGAGCTGTTTTTT.

This clone was counted a single time. CDR3 residues: CASKPGRGQLNTEAFF. The CDR3 DNA sequence: TGTGCCAGTAAGCCCGGTCGAGGACAGTTGAACACTGAAGCTTTCTTT. The rearrangement uses TRBV19 and TRBJ1-1; a weak D match, TRBD1 (6 bases). Trimming left V 7 bases short and J 0 bases short, with 18 bases between. Germline-derived CDR1 and CDR2 are LNHDA and SQIVND (reference sequence). This CDR3 has 16 amino acids.

J is TRBJ2-3 and V is TRBV7-8; D might be TRBD2 (6 bases). V lost 2 bases, J lost 4 bases, and 10 bases lay in between. CDR1 and CDR2 (germline): SGHVS, FQNEAQ. CDR3 length: 14 amino acids. The CDR3, as DNA: TGTGCCAGCAGCTTAAGCGGGCAGGCAGATACGCAGTATTTT. Translated: CASSLSGQADTQYF.

The chain uses TRBV28 and TRBJ2-3; no firm D call. V was trimmed by 2 bases and J by 2 bases, leaving 8 bases between them. This CDR3 has 14 residues. CDR1 is MDHEN, CDR2 SYDVKM, per germline. The chain's CDR3 is CASSLSHLTDTQYF. CDR3 sequence (DNA): TGTGCCAGCAGTTTAAGCCATCTCACAGATACGCAGTATTTT.

The gene calls are TRBV28 and TRBJ1-2; weak D call: TRBD1 (5 bases). The V gene's germline CDR1 is MDHEN and CDR2 SYDVKM. V lost 5 bases and J lost 8, with 18 bases in between. The CDR3 consists of 14 residues. The CDR3 region is CASSRPQGARGYTF. CDR3 nucleotide sequence: TGTGCCAGCAGTCGACCCCAGGGTGCTCGGGGCTACACCTTC.

V usage is TRBV7-9 and J usage is TRBJ2-7; 14 bases line up with TRBD2. V gave up 5 bases and J gave up 2 bases; unmatched junction bases: 11. Germline values: CDR1 SEHNR, CDR2 FQNEAQ (reference sequence). The length of the CDR3 is 18 residues. CDR3 in DNA: TGTGCCAGCAGCCCCAGGGACGGGACTAGCGGGGGCCCCTACGAGCAGTACTTC. Its translation is CASSPRDGTSGGPYEQYF.

This clone was seen a single time. The chain carries TRBV28 and TRBJ2-1; TRBD2 aligns across 10 bases. Losses at the gene ends were 6 bases for V and 4 bases for J; bases not matched to a gene: 6. CDR1 MDHEN and CDR2 SYDVKM come from the germline V gene. This CDR3 comprises 15 residues. The CDR3 spells CASRGGLASYNEQFF. The CDR3 DNA is TGTGCCAGCAGGGGGGGACTAGCGAGTTACAATGAGCAGTTCTTC.

This chain links TRBV10-2 with TRBJ2-5, with a tentative D call TRBD2 (5 bases). The J call may not be correct, given that the DNA end is closer to TRBJ2-7. The germline V gene encodes CDR1 WSHSY and CDR2 SAAADI. The CDR3 has 12 residues. CDR3 nucleotide sequence: TGCGCCAGCAGTGACGACTACTACGAGCAGTACTTC. Protein product: CASSDDYYEQYF.

V is TRBV28 and J is TRBJ2-3; 14 bases agree with TRBD2. CDR1 is MDHEN, CDR2 SYDVKM, per germline. V lost 5 bases, J lost 2 bases, and 6 bases stayed unmatched. This CDR3 is built from 17 residues. The CDR3 bases are TGTGCCAGCAGTCAAGGACTAGCGGGAGGAATCACAGATACGCAGTATTTT. It yields the protein CASSQGLAGGITDTQYF.

This chain joins TRBV5-1 and TRBJ2-5; D not certain. TRBJ2-7 explains the end of the DNA better; the J call may be wrong. The CDR3 is 14 amino acids. Germline-derived CDR1 and CDR2 are SGHRS and YFSETQ. The CDR3 is CASSLGLYSYEQYF. In DNA, the CDR3 is TGCGCCAGCAGCTTGGGTCTGTACTCCTACGAGCAGTACTTC.

Only one count was recorded for this clone. This CDR3 is CASSLYPTGAYGYTF. CDR3 DNA: TGTGCCAGCAGCTTGTACCCGACAGGGGCCTATGGCTACACCTTC. This chain links TRBV5-4 with TRBJ1-2, with 8 bases matching TRBD1. The V segment lost 1 base and the J segment 4 bases; nucleotides outside the gene matches: 6. The CDR3 extends over 15 amino acids. Germline assignment: CDR1 SGHNT and CDR2 YYREEE (reference sequence).

This chain links TRBV28 with TRBJ2-1; 7 positions agree with TRBD2. V lost 6 bases and J lost 10; bases outside the gene matches: 3. This CDR3 contains 11 residues. Germline lookup yields CDR1 MDHEN and CDR2 SYDVKM. The CDR3 spells CASRKAGEQFF. DNA for the CDR3: TGTGCCAGCAGGAAAGCGGGAGAGCAGTTCTTC.

This clone has just one count. The chain employs TRBV5-4 and TRBJ2-4; the D gene is possibly TRBD1 (5 bases). CDR1 is SGHNT, CDR2 YYREEE, per germline (reference sequence). V shed 3 bases and J shed 7 bases, with 8 bases lying between them. This CDR3 comprises 12 residues. CDR3: CASSSDTNIQYF. CDR3 nucleotides: TGTGCCAGCAGCTCGGACACCAACATTCAGTACTTC.

V is TRBV7-9 and J is TRBJ2-1, with 7 bases identical to TRBD2. The CDR3 runs to 16 residues. Germline values: CDR1 SEHNR, CDR2 FQNEAQ (reference sequence). The V gene end was trimmed by 1 base and the J gene end by 2 bases; junction bases not matched to a gene: 5. CDR3: CASSLGALAAYNEQFF. The DNA for the CDR3 is TGTGCCAGCAGCTTAGGTGCGCTAGCGGCCTACAATGAGCAGTTCTTC.

This rearrangement joins TRBV7-9 to TRBJ2-7; 14 bases match TRBD2. The CDR3 consists of 16 residues. Looked up from germline, CDR1 is SEHNR and CDR2 is FQNEAQ (reference sequence). J gave up 2 bases and V 4 bases, and 4 bases lay outside the gene matches. This chain's CDR3 is CASSWGLAGVTYEQYF. CDR3 in DNA: TGTGCCAGCAGCTGGGGACTAGCGGGAGTTACCTACGAGCAGTACTTC.

This clone showed up many times. CDR3 bases: TGTGCCAGCAGTGTCCCAGGACAGACCCTGAACACCGGGGAGCTGTTTTTT. Its protein product is CASSVPGQTLNTGELFF. This sequence joins TRBV6-1 and TRBJ2-2, with D perhaps matching TRBD1 (6 bases). There are 17 residues in the CDR3. V lost 4 bases and J 1 base, leaving 16 bases between the germline ends. Looked up from germline, CDR1 is MNHNS and CDR2 is SASEGT.

This clone was detected once. The rearrangement joins TRBV27 to TRBJ2-2; no definite D call. Trimming pared 4 bases from V and 3 bases from J, leaving 9 bases between. The CDR3 totals 14 residues. Germline CDR1 MNHEY, CDR2 SMNVEV (reference sequence). The CDR3: CASSYETHTGELFF. CDR3 DNA: TGTGCCAGCAGTTATGAGACTCACACCGGGGAGCTGTTTTTT.

The chain is built from TRBV19 and TRBJ2-5; D might be TRBD1 (6 bases). The CDR3 runs 12 residues. Trimming took off 10 bases at V and 3 bases at J, with 12 bases between the two ends. CDR1 LNHDA and CDR2 SQIVND come from the germline V gene (reference sequence). The CDR3 sequence: CATADSEETQYF. DNA for the CDR3: TGTGCCACCGCGGACAGTGAAGAGACCCAGTACTTC.

This chain uses TRBV27 with TRBJ1-5, with D hard to call. The V gene's germline CDR1 is MNHEY and CDR2 SMNVEV (reference sequence). Trimming left V 5 bases short and J 0 bases short, with 8 bases between. This CDR3 has 14 amino acids. This chain's CDR3 is CASSIRDSNQPQHF. CDR3 bases: TGTGCCAGCAGTATACGGGATAGCAATCAGCCCCAGCATTTT.

The chain combines TRBV19 with TRBJ2-1; a weak D match, TRBD2 (6 bases). CDR1 and CDR2 (germline): LNHDA, SQIVND (reference sequence). The V and J ends lost 0 bases and 3 bases respectively, with 9 bases between them. The CDR3 is 15 amino acids. In nucleotides, the CDR3 is TGTGCCAGTAGTATAGACGGCGGGAACTACAATGAGCAGTTCTTC. This codes for CASSIDGGNYNEQFF.

The chain employs TRBV2 and TRBJ1-1; D may be TRBD1 (5 bases). Germline V gene sequence: CDR1 SNHLY, CDR2 FYNNEI. This CDR3 has 14 residues. Trimming shortened V by 8 bases and J by 0 bases, and 13 bases separated the two germline ends. The CDR3 DNA is TGTGCCAGCTTGGACACAACTATGAACACTGAAGCTTTCTTT. It specifies CASLDTTMNTEAFF.

This chain joins TRBV5-6 and TRBJ1-1; D is uncertain. The CDR3 totals 13 residues. Germline V lookup: CDR1 SGHDT, CDR2 YYEEEE. The V and J ends lost 2 bases and 8 bases respectively, with 13 bases between them. CDR3 loop: CASSLSSAKEAFF. The DNA for the CDR3 is TGTGCCAGCAGCTTAAGTTCGGCTAAAGAAGCTTTCTTT.

The DNA for the CDR3 is TGTGCCAGCAGTGAATGGTGGTCGTGGGACACCAAAGAGACCCAGTACTTC. Translated, it gives CASSEWWSWDTKETQYF. The genes are TRBV2 and TRBJ2-5; a weak D match, TRBD1 (6 bases). Trimming took off 2 bases at V and 3 bases at J, with 19 bases between the two ends. The CDR3 is made up of 17 amino acids. The germline CDR1 and CDR2 sequences are SNHLY and FYNNEI.

The table lists this clone with a count of one. The CDR3 sequence: CASSVGQAADTQYF. CDR3 DNA: TGTGCCAGCAGCGTAGGTCAAGCAGCCGACACGCAGTATTTT. The chain is built from TRBV9 and TRBJ2-3; D is ambiguous. The CDR3 is made up of 14 amino acids. The germline V gene encodes CDR1 SGDLS and CDR2 YYNGEE. V lost 0 bases and J 9 bases, leaving 14 bases between the germline ends.

The chain employs TRBV19 and TRBJ2-7, with 12 bases matching TRBD1. The trim removed 7 bases at V and 2 bases at J, leaving 6 bases unmatched. The V gene's germline CDR1 is LNHDA and CDR2 SQIVND (reference sequence). The CDR3 totals 15 residues. CDR3 sequence: CASTPGTGGPYEQYF. CDR3 nucleotide sequence: TGTGCCAGTACCCCTGGGACAGGGGGCCCCTACGAGCAGTACTTC.

This chain joins TRBV19 and TRBJ2-7; D is uncertain. Germline V CDR1 and CDR2: LNHDA, SQIVND (reference sequence). The CDR3 is made up of 14 amino acids. V shed 2 bases and J shed 3 bases, with 11 bases lying between them. Here the CDR3 reads CASSITPAGYEQYF. Here the CDR3 DNA reads TGTGCCAGTAGTATAACACCGGCCGGCTACGAGCAGTACTTC.

The chain links TRBV2 to TRBJ2-3; 10 bases agree with TRBD1. This CDR3 comprises 15 residues. Germline lookup yields CDR1 SNHLY and CDR2 FYNNEI. The V gene end was trimmed by 11 bases and the J gene end by 4 bases; junction bases not matched to a gene: 12. CDR3 sequence reads: CAPERDRGKPDTQYF. The CDR3 DNA reads TGTGCCCCGGAGAGGGACAGGGGTAAGCCAGATACGCAGTATTTT.

The gene calls are TRBV9 and TRBJ2-7; D perhaps matches TRBD2 (5 bases). The CDR3 extends over 14 amino acids. V shed 4 bases and J shed 3 bases, with 14 bases lying between them. Looked up from germline, CDR1 is SGDLS and CDR2 is YYNGEE. The CDR3 protein is CASSPTTAGYEQYF. CDR3 in DNA: TGTGCCAGCAGCCCAACGACTGCGGGCTACGAGCAGTACTTC.